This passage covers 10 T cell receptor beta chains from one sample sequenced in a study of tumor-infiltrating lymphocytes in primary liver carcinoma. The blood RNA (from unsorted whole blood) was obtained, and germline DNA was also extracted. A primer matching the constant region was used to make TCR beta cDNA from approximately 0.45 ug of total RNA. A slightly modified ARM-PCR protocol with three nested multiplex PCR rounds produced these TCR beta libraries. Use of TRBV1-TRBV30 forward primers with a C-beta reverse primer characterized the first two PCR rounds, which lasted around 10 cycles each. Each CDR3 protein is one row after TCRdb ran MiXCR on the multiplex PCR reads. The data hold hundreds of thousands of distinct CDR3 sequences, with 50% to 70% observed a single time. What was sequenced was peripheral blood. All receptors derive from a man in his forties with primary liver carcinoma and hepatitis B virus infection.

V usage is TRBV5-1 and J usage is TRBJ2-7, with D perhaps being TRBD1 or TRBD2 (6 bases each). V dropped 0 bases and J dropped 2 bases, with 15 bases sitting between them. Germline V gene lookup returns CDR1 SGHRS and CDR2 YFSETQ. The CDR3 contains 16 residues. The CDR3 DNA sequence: TGCGCCAGCAGCTTGGAAGGCGGGACACCGCCCTACGAGCAGTACTTC. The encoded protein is CASSLEGGTPPYEQYF.

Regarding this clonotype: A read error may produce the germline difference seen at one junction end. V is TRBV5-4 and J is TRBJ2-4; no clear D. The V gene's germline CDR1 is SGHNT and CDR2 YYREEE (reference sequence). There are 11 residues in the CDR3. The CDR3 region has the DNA TGTGTCAGCAGCTCGGAAGACATTCAGTACTTC. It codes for CVSSSEDIQYF.

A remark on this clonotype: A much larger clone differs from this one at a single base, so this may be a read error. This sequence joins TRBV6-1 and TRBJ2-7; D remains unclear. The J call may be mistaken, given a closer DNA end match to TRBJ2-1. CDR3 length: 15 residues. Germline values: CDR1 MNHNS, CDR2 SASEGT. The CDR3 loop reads CASSEGWQTRYEQFF. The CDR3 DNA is TGTGCCAGCAGTGAAGGATGGCAGACCCGCTACGAGCAGTTCTTC.

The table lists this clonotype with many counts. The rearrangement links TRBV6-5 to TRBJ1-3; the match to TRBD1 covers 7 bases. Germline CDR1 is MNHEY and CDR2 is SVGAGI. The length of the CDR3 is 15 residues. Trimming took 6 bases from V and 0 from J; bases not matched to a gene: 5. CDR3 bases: TGTGCCAGCAGCCGGGGACAGTTCTCTGGAAACACCATATATTTT. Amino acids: CASSRGQFSGNTIYF.

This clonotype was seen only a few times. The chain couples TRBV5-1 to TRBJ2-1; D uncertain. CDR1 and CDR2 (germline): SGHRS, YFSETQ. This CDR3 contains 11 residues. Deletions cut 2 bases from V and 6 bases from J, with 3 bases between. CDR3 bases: TGCGCCAGCAGCTTTGGCAATGAGCAGTTCTTC. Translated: CASSFGNEQFF. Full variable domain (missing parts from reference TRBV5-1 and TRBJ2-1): KAGVTQTPRYLIKTRGQQVTLSCSPISGHRSVSWYQQTPGQGLQFLFEYFSETQRNKGNFPGRFSGRQFSNSRSEMNVSTLELGDSALYLCASSFGNEQFFGPGTRLTVL.

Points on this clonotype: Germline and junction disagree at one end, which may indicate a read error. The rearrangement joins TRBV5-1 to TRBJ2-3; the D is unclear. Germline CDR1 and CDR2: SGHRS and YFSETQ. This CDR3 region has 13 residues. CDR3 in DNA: TGCGCCAGCAGCTTGGCTGAATCCGATATGCAGTATTTT. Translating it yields CASSLAESDMQYF.

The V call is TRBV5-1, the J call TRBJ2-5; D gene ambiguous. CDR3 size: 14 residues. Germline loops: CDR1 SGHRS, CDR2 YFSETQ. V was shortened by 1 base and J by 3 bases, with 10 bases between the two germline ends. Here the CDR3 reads CASSLSRTEETQYF. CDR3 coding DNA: TGCGCCAGCAGCTTGTCACGGACGGAAGAGACCCAGTACTTC.

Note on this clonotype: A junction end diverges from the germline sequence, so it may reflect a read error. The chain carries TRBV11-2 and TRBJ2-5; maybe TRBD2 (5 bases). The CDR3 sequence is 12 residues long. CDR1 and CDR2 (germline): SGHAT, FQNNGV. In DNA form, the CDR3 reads TGTGCCTGCAGTTCGGGCCCGGGGATCCAGTACTTC. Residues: CACSSGPGIQYF.

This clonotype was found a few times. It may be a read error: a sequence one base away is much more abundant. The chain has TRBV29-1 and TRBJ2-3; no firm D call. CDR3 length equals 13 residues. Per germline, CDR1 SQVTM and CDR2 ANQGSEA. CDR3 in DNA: TGCAGCGTTGGGGCTAGTTTCTCAGATATGCAGTATTTT. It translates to CSVGASFSDMQYF.

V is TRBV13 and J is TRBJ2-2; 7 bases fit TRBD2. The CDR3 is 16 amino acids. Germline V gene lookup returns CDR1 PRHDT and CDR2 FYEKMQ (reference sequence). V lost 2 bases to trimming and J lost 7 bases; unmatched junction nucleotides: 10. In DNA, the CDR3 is TGTGCCAGCAGCTTAAGACTAACGGGAGGACACGGGGAGCTGTTTTTT. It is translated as CASSLRLTGGHGELFF.